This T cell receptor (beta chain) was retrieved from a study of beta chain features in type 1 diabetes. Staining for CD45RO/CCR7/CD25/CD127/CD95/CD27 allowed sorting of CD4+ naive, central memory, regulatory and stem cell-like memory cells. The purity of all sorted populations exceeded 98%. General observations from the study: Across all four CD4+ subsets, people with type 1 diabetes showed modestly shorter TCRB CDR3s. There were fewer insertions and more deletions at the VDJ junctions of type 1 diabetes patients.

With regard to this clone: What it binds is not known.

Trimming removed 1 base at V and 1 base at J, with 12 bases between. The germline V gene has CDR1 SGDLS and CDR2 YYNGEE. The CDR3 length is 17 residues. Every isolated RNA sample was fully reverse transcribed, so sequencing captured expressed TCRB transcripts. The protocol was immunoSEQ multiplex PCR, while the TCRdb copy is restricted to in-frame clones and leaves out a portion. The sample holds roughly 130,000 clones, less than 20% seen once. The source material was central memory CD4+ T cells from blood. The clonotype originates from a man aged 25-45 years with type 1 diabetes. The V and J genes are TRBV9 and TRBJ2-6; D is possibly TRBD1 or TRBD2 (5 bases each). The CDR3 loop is CASSVTPGASGANVLTF. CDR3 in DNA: TGTGCCAGCAGCGTAACCCCCGGGGCTTCTGGGGCCAACGTCCTGACTTTC.